Detailed here is one T cell receptor beta chain. The data stem from a study of cytomegalovirus exposure and HLA in healthy donors. Study summary: Of several hundred genotyped donors, 75% to 90% grouped in the Caucasian-associated ancestry cluster.

60 Vbeta and 13 Jbeta primers were used in PCR. Produced via immunoSEQ multiplex PCR; TCRdb's table is partial and in-frame only. There are some 200,000 clones in the sample; 75% to 90% occur only once, and approximately 0.8% lies in the top ten. Trimming took off 4 bases at V and 11 bases at J, with 11 bases between the two ends. CDR1 is MNHEY and CDR2 is SMNVEV in the germline V gene (reference sequence). The CDR3 consists of 11 residues. The TCR originated in a woman younger than 30 in good health and CMV-seronegative. The V gene is TRBV27, the J gene TRBJ1-1; possibly TRBD1 for D (6 bases). Sequenced sample: PBMCs. CDR3 bases: TGTGCCAGCAGTTCATTAAGGGGGGCTTTCTTT. Its translation: CASSSLRGAFF.